Listed below are T cell receptor beta chains from one sample, sequenced in a study of T cells in localized non-small cell lung cancer. Sequencing used immunoSEQ multiplex PCR; TCRdb keeps in-frame clones, though not all of them. The sample has about 26,000 clones, around four fifths seen once. The material was peripheral blood, obtained before any cancer treatment. The source is a woman aged 40-69 years with stage I lung adenocarcinoma. Each CDR3 is given without its conserved first and last residue.

TRBV18	ASSLRDTEAF
TRBV19	ASSGRGTANEQY
TRBV5-4	ASSRVAEETQY
TRBV30	AWSVGPGARNEQF
TRBV9	ASSRGTARSSPLH
TRBV19	ASSPQGLDGYT
TRBV25-1	ASSEFSVHQPQH
TRBV5-1	ASSRTAQQGVTGNTIY
TRBV5-4	ASSFGQGGRGQY
TRBV11-3	ASSLGIPEGPGELF
TRBV6-5	ASGKGTNTIY
TRBV14	ASSSRLAASTDTQY
TRBV11-2	ASSPLSRTSSYEQY
TRBV19	ASSILAMHEQF
TRBV6-1	ASSEAGGSISPLH
TRBV5-1	ASSRSGLTDTQY
TRBV7-9	ASSLVGPSPVGGYT
TRBV29-1	SAVTGANGELF
TRBV4-3	ASSQGDSSYNEQF
TRBV4-1	ASSQVGVGNEKLF
TRBV5-8	ASSRTWEGSYT
TRBV2	ASRGGESHEQY
TRBV6-5	ASSPYYHLADTQY
TRBV7-2	ASSRGIPYSPLH
TRBV13	ASSPTRGYSGNTIY
TRBV7-8	ASSLGPPGANSPLH
TRBV30	AWSRGQGGETQY
TRBV7-9	ASSPTGGATEQY
TRBV6-1	ASRRTGGPEETQY
TRBV20-1	SASLRDTQY
TRBV6-1	ASSGSLGITDTQY
TRBV6-6	ASSTDRSTGELF
TRBV29-1	SVAPQVNYGYT
TRBV5-1	ASSPGQGHGELF
TRBV11-3	ASSLGSREMEFEQY
TRBV11-2	ASSLPTGVKTQY